The source of this TCR beta chain is a study of breast tumors, draining lymph nodes, adjacent tissues. TCRdb redid the calling of the multiplex PCR reads with MiXCR, one entry per CDR3 protein. In the table there are 130,000 or so distinct CDR3 sequences, around 20% of which are singletons. This clonotype was counted between two and nine times. Its antigen is not identified. Axillary draining lymph nodes of breast cancer patients supplied the node samples. Findings and limits, study-wide: Tumor TCR diversity was below lymph nodes but above nontumor tissue.

The V gene lost 4 bases and the J gene lost 6 bases, with 16 bases spanning the gap. The germline V gene encodes CDR1 MNHEY and CDR2 SMNVEV (reference sequence). The CDR3 runs to 14 residues. Specimen: axillary lymph node tissue. This sequence originates from a female donor with breast cancer. Some clones in this sample may be carry-over from other donors' samples. The chain is built from TRBV27 and TRBJ2-7, with D tentatively TRBD1 (5 bases). In DNA form, the CDR3 reads TGTGCCAGCAGTTCAGGGTTGGTTCCCAGCGAGCAGTACTTC. The encoded protein is CASSSGLVPSEQYF.